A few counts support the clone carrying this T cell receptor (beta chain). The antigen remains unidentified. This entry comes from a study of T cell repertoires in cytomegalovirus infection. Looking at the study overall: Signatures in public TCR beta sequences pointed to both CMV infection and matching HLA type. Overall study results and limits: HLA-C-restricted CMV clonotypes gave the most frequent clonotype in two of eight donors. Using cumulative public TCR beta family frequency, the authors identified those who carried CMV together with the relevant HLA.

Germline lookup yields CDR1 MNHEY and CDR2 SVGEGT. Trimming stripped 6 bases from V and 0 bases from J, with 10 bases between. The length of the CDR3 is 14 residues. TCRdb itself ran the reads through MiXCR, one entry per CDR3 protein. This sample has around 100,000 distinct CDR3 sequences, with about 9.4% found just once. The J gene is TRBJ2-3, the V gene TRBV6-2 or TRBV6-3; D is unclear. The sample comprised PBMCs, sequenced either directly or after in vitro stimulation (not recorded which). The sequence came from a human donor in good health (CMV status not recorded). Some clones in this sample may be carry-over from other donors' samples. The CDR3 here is CASSYGRSTDTQYF. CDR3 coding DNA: TGTGCCAGCAGCTACGGGCGGAGCACAGATACGCAGTATTTT.